This TCR beta chain stems from a study of cytomegalovirus exposure and HLA in healthy donors. The PCR had 60 Vbeta and 13 Jbeta primers. TCRdb's table, derived via immunoSEQ multiplex PCR, lists solely in-frame clones and lacks some. The table includes 170,000 or so clones, roughly 84% detected once. The clonotype was recovered from a boy aged 2-9 years in good health and CMV-seronegative. What was sequenced was PBMCs.

The chain's CDR3 is CASSFTLGPAYEQYF. CDR3 DNA sequence: TGTGCCAGCAGTTTTACGTTGGGGCCCGCCTACGAGCAGTACTTC. The rearrangement links TRBV27 to TRBJ2-7; D possibly corresponds to TRBD1 (5 bases). The CDR3 contains 15 residues. The V end lost 3 bases, the J end lost 2 bases, and 14 bases lay between the germline ends. The germline CDR1 and CDR2 sequences are MNHEY and SMNVEV (reference sequence).